A single T cell receptor (beta chain) is shown here with its context. This entry belongs to a study of T cell responses to AZD1222 COVID-19 vaccine. The germline V gene encodes CDR1 SGDLS and CDR2 YYNGEE. The CDR3 extends over 14 amino acids. Trimming took off 1 base at V and 11 bases at J, with 18 bases between the two ends. Repertoires were generated with immunoSEQ multiplex PCR, while TCRdb's copy carries only in-frame clones and drops some. The data hold roughly 140,000 clones, with more than 85% observed a single time. The chain joins TRBV9 to TRBJ1-1, with D possibly matching TRBD1 (5 bases). The sequence derives from an adult who received the AZD1222 COVID-19 vaccine. The starting material was peripheral blood, obtained 28 days after the second AZD1222 dose. This CDR3 is CASSVSTKGIGAFF. The CDR3 bases are TGTGCCAGCAGCGTAAGTACGAAGGGGATAGGTGCTTTCTTT.